These 23 T cell receptor beta chains share one sample of origin, sequenced in a study of T cell responses to AZD1222 COVID-19 vaccine. Assay used: immunoSEQ multiplex PCR; TCRdb lists only in-frame clones, some missing. The table has 110,000 to 150,000 clones, around nine tenths seen once. This specimen consisted of peripheral blood, obtained on day 0 of AZD1222 vaccination. Receptor source: an adult in good health.

The gene calls are TRBV7-8 and TRBJ1-3; 7 bases agree with TRBD1. Unmatched junction bases numbered 10, after V lost 5 bases and J lost 0 bases. The length of the CDR3 is 17 residues. Germline V gene sequence: CDR1 SGHVS, CDR2 FQNEAQ. This chain's CDR3 is CASSHHRGPNSGNTIYF. CDR3 in DNA: TGTGCCAGCAGCCACCACAGGGGCCCGAACTCTGGAAACACCATATATTTT.

This sequence joins TRBV18 and TRBJ1-4, with 7 bases lining up with TRBD1. The germline V gene has CDR1 KGHSH and CDR2 LQKENI. The CDR3 sequence is 15 residues long. With 0 bases clipped from V and 5 bases from J, the junction kept 3 bases outside the gene matches. Written as DNA, the CDR3 is TGTGCCAGCTCACCACCGACAGGGCCAAATGAAAAACTGTTTTTT. Protein sequence: CASSPPTGPNEKLFF.

V and J are TRBV18 and TRBJ1-2; D not resolved. Trimming removed 1 base from V and 4 bases from J, with 7 bases in between. The CDR3 has 13 residues. Germline V gene data show CDR1 as KGHSH and CDR2 as LQKENI. CDR3 protein: CASSPQGTYGYTF. CDR3 in DNA: TGTGCCAGCTCACCACAAGGAACCTATGGCTACACCTTC.

The CDR3 here is CASSLVQGVAYQETQYF. In nucleotides, the CDR3 is TGCGCCAGCAGCTTGGTTCAGGGGGTGGCGTACCAAGAGACCCAGTACTTC. The chain uses TRBV5-1 and TRBJ2-5; 7 bases are a match to TRBD1. Looked up from germline, CDR1 is SGHRS and CDR2 is YFSETQ. CDR3 length equals 17 residues. V dropped 0 bases and J dropped 0; count of bases not matched to a gene: 8.

The J gene is TRBJ2-1, the V gene TRBV2; 10 bases line up with TRBD1. There are 14 residues in the CDR3. V lost 7 bases to trimming and J lost 9 bases; unmatched junction nucleotides: 9. The germline V gene encodes CDR1 SNHLY and CDR2 FYNNEI. The CDR3 nucleotides are TGTGCCAGCACCCGGGACAGGGGCGCGGGTGAGCAGTTCTTC. It yields the protein CASTRDRGAGEQFF.

The chain employs TRBV18 and TRBJ1-2; 11 bases align to TRBD1. The CDR3 has 13 residues. Per the germline V gene, CDR1 is KGHSH and CDR2 is LQKENI. Unmatched junction bases numbered 5, after V lost 4 bases and J lost 10 bases. DNA of the CDR3: TGTGCCAGCTCACTTTCGGGACAGGGGGACTACACCTTC. It yields the protein CASSLSGQGDYTF.

V usage is TRBV5-4 and J usage is TRBJ2-7; no firm D call. Looked up from germline, CDR1 is SGHNT and CDR2 is YYREEE (reference sequence). The CDR3 extends over 12 amino acids. Deletions cut 0 bases from V and 10 bases from J, with 11 bases between. CDR3 loop: CASSLGGGDQYF. The CDR3 nucleotides read TGTGCCAGCAGCTTGGGTGGCGGCGACCAGTACTTC. The full variable domain, its missing parts supplied by reference TRBV5-4 and TRBJ2-7, is ETGVTQSPTHLIKTRGQQVTLRCSSQSGHNTVSWYQQALGQGPQFIFQYYREEENGRGNFPPRFSGLQFPNYSSELNVNALELDDSALYLCASSLGGGDQYFGPGTRLTVT.

The chain couples TRBV18 to TRBJ1-3; possible D gene TRBD1, 5 bases. Germline loops: CDR1 KGHSH, CDR2 LQKENI. Trimming shortened V by 3 bases and J by 0 bases, and 21 bases separated the two germline ends. The CDR3 length is 19 residues. The CDR3 region is CASSPVGQTALTSGNTIYF. CDR3 bases: TGTGCCAGCTCACCCGTGGGGCAGACCGCTCTTACCTCTGGAAACACCATATATTTT.

The chain joins TRBV5-4 to TRBJ2-3, with 8 bases fitting TRBD2. This CDR3 comprises 15 residues. In germline, CDR1 is SGHNT, CDR2 YYREEE (reference sequence). Germline trimming cut 1 base from V and 1 base from J; bases unmatched to any gene: 2. The CDR3 spells CASSLMRGGTDTQYF. In DNA form, the CDR3 reads TGTGCCAGCAGCTTGATGCGGGGGGGCACAGATACGCAGTATTTT.

This clone occurred once. The chain is built from TRBV29-1 and TRBJ2-7; 12 positions match TRBD2. Germline V CDR1 and CDR2: SQVTM, ANQGSEA. V lost 5 bases and J lost 4; bases outside the gene matches: 6. The CDR3 consists of 14 residues. Here the CDR3 reads CSVKPSGRDYEQYF. CDR3 sequence (DNA): TGCAGCGTTAAGCCTAGCGGGAGGGATTACGAGCAGTACTTC.

The CDR3 nucleotides are TGCGCCAGCAGCCAAGGGCTAGCGGGTAGATCCTACGAGCAGTACTTC. This translates into CASSQGLAGRSYEQYF. The chain links TRBV4-1 to TRBJ2-7, with 8 positions matching TRBD2. J lost 1 base, V lost 1 base, and 6 bases had no gene match. The germline CDR1 and CDR2 sequences are MGHRA and YSYEKL. The CDR3 sequence is 16 residues long.

The chain is built from TRBV6-1 and TRBJ2-3; D unresolved. V was clipped by 1 base and J by 6 bases, with 11 bases between them. Germline V gene lookup returns CDR1 MNHNS and CDR2 SASEGT. The CDR3 is made up of 14 amino acids. DNA of the CDR3: TGTGCCAGCAGTGAAGAGGCAGGAGAGGATACGCAGTATTTT. Its protein product is CASSEEAGEDTQYF.

The chain is built from TRBV11-3 and TRBJ2-2; 9 positions agree with TRBD1. The V segment lost 0 bases and the J segment 7 bases; nucleotides outside the gene matches: 6. The CDR3 is made up of 16 amino acids. Germline V lookup: CDR1 SGHNT, CDR2 YENEEA. The CDR3 DNA reads as TGTGCCAGCAGCTTAGATGAAGGGACAGGGTTCGGGGAGCTGTTTTTT. Protein: CASSLDEGTGFGELFF. Full variable domain (rest looked up from reference TRBV11-3 and TRBJ2-2): EAGVVQSPRYKIIEKKQPVAFWCNPISGHNTLYWYLQNLGQGPELLIRYENEEAVDDSQLPKDRFSAERLKGVDSTLKIQPAELGDSAVYLCASSLDEGTGFGELFFGEGSRLTVL.

Only one count was recorded for this clone. The rearrangement uses TRBV25-1 and TRBJ1-1; D uncertain. Germline CDR1 and CDR2: MGHDK and SYGVNS. The CDR3 covers 10 residues. The germline V and J ends were trimmed by 6 bases and 3 bases, with 2 bases remaining between them. Here the CDR3 reads CASRDTEAFF. The CDR3 DNA follows: TGTGCCAGCAGGGACACTGAAGCTTTCTTT.

The chain couples TRBV27 to TRBJ2-3, with 8 nucleotides matching TRBD1. The CDR3 runs to 13 residues. CDR1 and CDR2 from the germline V gene are MNHEY and SMNVEV (reference sequence). V was pared by 3 bases and J by 8 bases, with 4 bases of the junction left unmatched. CDR3 sequence: CASSFTQGGTQYF. In DNA form, the CDR3 reads TGTGCCAGCAGTTTCACACAGGGGGGTACGCAGTATTTT.

The chain is built from TRBV12-3 or TRBV12-4 and TRBJ2-5; D is possibly TRBD1 (6 bases). Trimming pared 7 bases from V and 4 bases from J, leaving 13 bases between. The CDR3 spans 13 residues. CDR3 amino acids: CASNKDSGETQYF. The DNA of the CDR3 is TGTGCCAGCAATAAGGACAGCGGAGAGACCCAGTACTTC.

V gene TRBV7-8 combines with J gene TRBJ2-7; D is perhaps TRBD2 (6 bases). V shed 5 bases and J shed 3 bases, with 29 bases lying between them. The CDR3 is 19 residues long. Germline CDR1 SGHVS, CDR2 FQNEAQ. CDR3 nucleotides: TGTGCCAGCAGCCGAGACAGAGGGGCGGGAACGGGGGTGATCTACGAGCAGTACTTC. Protein product: CASSRDRGAGTGVIYEQYF.

The rearrangement uses TRBV3-1 (or the pseudogene TRBV3-2) and TRBJ2-5; D may be TRBD1 (5 bases). Germline loops: CDR1 LGHDT, CDR2 YNNKEL (reference sequence). The germline V and J ends were trimmed by 4 bases and 7 bases, with 13 bases remaining between them. CDR3 length: 13 amino acids. This CDR3 is CASSLRTKGTQYF. CDR3 DNA sequence: TGTGCCAGCAGCCTGAGGACAAAGGGGACCCAGTACTTC.

J is TRBJ2-1 and V is TRBV28; 8 bases are shared with TRBD2. Germline CDR1 is MDHEN and CDR2 is SYDVKM. This CDR3 region has 15 residues. Trimming took 5 bases from V and 2 from J; bases not matched to a gene: 5. In DNA form, the CDR3 reads TGTGCCAGCAGTCCTCCCGGGAGGGCCTACAATGAGCAGTTCTTC. Encoded protein: CASSPPGRAYNEQFF. Filled out from reference TRBV28 and TRBJ2-1, the complete variable domain reads DVKVTQSSRYLVKRTGEKVFLECVQDMDHENMFWYRQDPGLGLRLIYFSYDVKMKEKGDIPEGYSVSREKKERFSLILESASTNQTSMYLCASSPPGRAYNEQFFGPGTRLTVL.

CDR3 nucleotides: TGTGCTAGTGGTTTGGTGGCAGGGGTAGGTCACGCTGAAGCTTTCTTT. It is translated as CASGLVAGVGHAEAFF. The chain employs TRBV12-5 and TRBJ1-1; D is perhaps TRBD1 (6 bases). This CDR3 is built from 16 residues. V lost 0 bases, J lost 6 bases, and 17 bases lay in between. CDR1 and CDR2 from the germline V gene are LGHNT and FRNRAP.

The J gene is TRBJ2-2, the V gene TRBV19; no firm D call. The germline V gene encodes CDR1 LNHDA and CDR2 SQIVND (reference sequence). V was pared by 3 bases and J by 3 bases, with 8 bases between. CDR3 size: 14 residues. The DNA of the CDR3 is TGTGCCAGTAGTATCGGTTTTTACACCGGGGAGCTGTTTTTT. It yields the protein CASSIGFYTGELFF.

This clone was counted between two and nine times. The J gene is TRBJ2-7, the V gene TRBV5-4; D ambiguous. Germline CDR1 SGHNT, CDR2 YYREEE (reference sequence). This CDR3 comprises 14 residues. The germline V and J ends were trimmed by 5 bases and 0 bases, with 12 bases remaining between them. This CDR3 is CASRYDTRSYEQYF. CDR3 coding DNA: TGTGCCAGCAGATATGACACGCGCTCCTACGAGCAGTACTTC. Full variable domain (outside the CDR3, taken from reference TRBV5-4 and TRBJ2-7): ETGVTQSPTHLIKTRGQQVTLRCSSQSGHNTVSWYQQALGQGPQFIFQYYREEENGRGNFPPRFSGLQFPNYSSELNVNALELDDSALYLCASRYDTRSYEQYFGPGTRLTVT.

The chain employs TRBV6-4 and TRBJ1-1, with D perhaps matching TRBD1 (5 bases). The germline V gene encodes CDR1 MRHNA and CDR2 SNTAGT. The CDR3 runs 13 residues. Trimming removed 4 bases from V and 2 bases from J, with 8 bases in between. In DNA, the CDR3 is TGTGCCAGCAGTGTGGGGCTAAACACTGAAGCTTTCTTT. Protein sequence: CASSVGLNTEAFF.